This T cell receptor (beta chain) appears in the sequencing data of a study of shared clonotypes between healthy human individuals. As concerns this clone: Its antigen is not known.

When replicate PCRs were run on sorted subsets, they used 200 to 250 ng DNA, some 33,000 T cell genomes. Produced via immunoSEQ multiplex PCR; TCRdb's table is partial and in-frame only. The sample yields about 2.1 million clones, 85% to 95% seen once. CD8 cells regarded as naive lacked CD45RO, were positively chosen for CCR7, and omitted terminally differentiated effector memory CD45RA+ cells. Notes on the study in general: Clonotypes which were not shared had lower generation probabilities than clonotypes that all four donors shared.

This TCR came from a man aged 18 to 29 in good health. Some clones in this sample may be carry-over from other donors' samples. Material: naive CD8+ T cells from PBMCs.

The CDR3 coding sequence is TGTGCCTGGAGTCGGCGGGGCAAGTACGAGCAGTACTTC. Translating it yields CAWSRRGKYEQYF. The chain carries TRBV30 and TRBJ2-7, with D maybe TRBD2 (6 bases). The CDR3 has 13 residues. Germline V CDR1 and CDR2: GTSNPN, SVGIG (reference sequence). Trimming removed 2 bases from V and 4 bases from J, with 12 bases in between.